Listed below are T cell receptor beta chains from one sample, sequenced in a study of cytomegalovirus exposure and HLA in healthy donors. Profiling relied on immunoSEQ multiplex PCR, and the TCRdb table lists in-frame clones only, not all of them. The sample includes tens of thousands of clones, 60% to 80% seen only once; the top ten take less than 20%. Material: PBMCs. The receptors shown here come from a man in his forties in good health and CMV-seropositive. Each CDR3 is given with its conserved first and last residue. The order of the fields is D gene, J gene, CDR3 length, V gene, CDR3 protein. D genes are given only for firm matches.

d_gene: NA
j_gene: TRBJ2-1
len: 15
v_gene: TRBV11-3
CDR3aa: CASSLVRGKGNEQFF

d_gene: TRBD1
j_gene: TRBJ1-5
len: 15
v_gene: TRBV9
CDR3aa: CASSAGQGAAQPQHF

d_gene: TRBD2
j_gene: TRBJ2-1
len: 16
v_gene: TRBV4-2
CDR3aa: CASSQETSGPYNEQFF

d_gene: NA
j_gene: TRBJ2-6
len: 13
v_gene: TRBV27
CDR3aa: CASRGTGANVLTF

d_gene: TRBD1
j_gene: TRBJ1-6
len: 13
v_gene: TRBV10-3
CDR3aa: CAIQAQGASPLHF

d_gene: NA
j_gene: TRBJ1-2
len: 15
v_gene: TRBV11-3
CDR3aa: CASSLDLAGSSGYTF

d_gene: TRBD1
j_gene: TRBJ1-2
len: 16
v_gene: TRBV6-5
CDR3aa: CASSYSRTGGPYGYTF

d_gene: NA
j_gene: TRBJ1-1
len: 12
v_gene: TRBV29-1
CDR3aa: CSGRDLNTEAFF

d_gene: NA
j_gene: TRBJ1-6
len: 13
v_gene: TRBV7-6
CDR3aa: CASSSVGGSPLHF

d_gene: NA
j_gene: TRBJ2-3
len: 15
v_gene: TRBV4-3
CDR3aa: CASSQETGSTDTQYF

d_gene: NA
j_gene: TRBJ1-4
len: 15
v_gene: TRBV6-5
CDR3aa: CASSHKQNPMKKLFF

d_gene: TRBD1
j_gene: TRBJ1-2
len: 13
v_gene: TRBV27
CDR3aa: CASSPGQGGGYTF

d_gene: NA
j_gene: TRBJ2-7
len: 11
v_gene: TRBV18
CDR3aa: CASSPADEQYF

d_gene: TRBD2
j_gene: TRBJ2-7
len: 14
v_gene: TRBV7-2
CDR3aa: CASSLAGGRHEQYF

d_gene: TRBD1
j_gene: TRBJ2-5
len: 13
v_gene: TRBV19
CDR3aa: CASNTGVQETQYF

d_gene: NA
j_gene: TRBJ1-4
len: 14
v_gene: TRBV5-4
CDR3aa: CASSLGRSNEKLFF

d_gene: TRBD2
j_gene: TRBJ2-5
len: 16
v_gene: TRBV6-6
CDR3aa: CASTPMGLAGIETQYF

d_gene: NA
j_gene: TRBJ2-7
len: 13
v_gene: TRBV30
CDR3aa: CAGNSQGRDEQYF

d_gene: NA
j_gene: TRBJ2-7
len: 15
v_gene: TRBV6-5
CDR3aa: CASSYSAPSSYEQYF

d_gene: NA
j_gene: TRBJ2-4
len: 17
v_gene: TRBV7-2
CDR3aa: CASSPAVMRLAKNIQYF

d_gene: NA
j_gene: TRBJ2-2
len: 16
v_gene: TRBV5-1
CDR3aa: CASSLMGAPDTGELFF

d_gene: TRBD1
j_gene: TRBJ2-5
len: 16
v_gene: TRBV7-9
CDR3aa: CASSLAGTGRKETQYF

d_gene: NA
j_gene: TRBJ1-1
len: 14
v_gene: TRBV7-9
CDR3aa: CASSPGAGRTEAFF